This T cell receptor (beta chain) was identified during a study of identical twins. TCRdb reprocessed the 5' RACE reads with MiXCR, giving one entry per CDR3 protein. The data contain fewer than 650,000 distinct CDR3 sequences, about 7.1% of them singletons. The CDR3 totals 13 residues. V lost 3 bases and J lost 4, with 7 bases in between. Study-level results: Excess sharing by twins proved weaker in beta out-of-frame sequences.

This clonotype was seen only a few times. The antigen remains unidentified. The sample was also linked to a second study, of yellow fever vaccine responses in identical twins. That source reports: After vaccination, twins' T cell response reportedly seemed partly convergent, partly personalized.

The TCR sequence derives from a woman between 18 and 30 years old in good health. This chain connects TRBV12-3 or TRBV12-4 to TRBJ2-1; possibly TRBD2 for D (5 bases). The sample taken for sequencing was PBMCs. The CDR3 sequence is CASSFGEYNEQFF. In nucleotides, the CDR3 is TGTGCCAGCAGTTTCGGGGAGTACAATGAGCAGTTCTTC.